The 30 T cell receptor beta chains presented below share a single source sample, sequenced in a study of shared clonotypes between healthy human individuals. Libraries were prepared by immunoSEQ multiplex PCR; TCRdb keeps only in-frame clonotypes and omits some of them. Here the sample spans fewer than 2.5 million clones, 93% being singletons. Sequencing was carried out using naive CD4+ T cells from PBMCs. As for subset: CD45RA+ positively selected. These receptors all stem from a man aged 18 to 29 in good health. Some clones in this sample may be carry-over from other donors' samples.

The chain recombines TRBV4-1 with TRBJ2-1; possibly TRBD2 for D (5 bases). CDR3 length: 13 residues. The germline gives CDR1 MGHRA, CDR2 YSYEKL. V was shortened by 1 base and J by 15 bases, with 16 bases between the two germline ends. The chain's CDR3 is CASSQGRTPGRFF. DNA of the CDR3: TGCGCCAGCAGCCAAGGCAGGACTCCGGGCCGGTTCTTC.

CDR3 DNA sequence: TGTGCCAGTAGTACCAGGGCCGCCAGGAGGGATACGCAGTATTTT. Its translation: CASSTRAARRDTQYF. V gene TRBV19 combines with J gene TRBJ2-3; D may be TRBD1 or TRBD2 (5 bases each). Germline CDR1 reads LNHDA; CDR2 reads SQIVND (reference sequence). This CDR3 is 15 amino acids long. Trimming left V 4 bases short and J 6 bases short, with 17 bases between. Based on the CDR3 plus reference TRBV19 and TRBJ2-3, the full variable domain is DGGITQSPKYLFRKEGQNVTLSCEQNLNHDAMYWYRQDPGQGLRLIYYSQIVNDFQKGDIAEGYSVSREKKESFPLTVTSAQKNPTAFYLCASSTRAARRDTQYFGPGTRLTVL.

The rearrangement uses TRBV7-9 and TRBJ1-5; D is unresolved. CDR1 is SEHNR, CDR2 FQNEAQ, per germline (reference sequence). This CDR3 is 13 amino acids long. The V gene lost 5 bases and the J gene lost 0 bases, with 5 bases spanning the gap. CDR3 protein: CASSVFSNQPQHF. DNA for the CDR3: TGTGCCAGCAGCGTTTTTAGCAATCAGCCCCAGCATTTT.

Concerning this clone itself: Other DNA sequences of this sample code for an identical CDR3. The chain recombines TRBV9 with TRBJ2-7; 16 bases map to TRBD2. This CDR3 spans 17 amino acids. Per the germline V gene, CDR1 is SGDLS and CDR2 is YYNGEE. The trim removed 2 bases at V and 0 bases at J, leaving 2 bases unmatched. For the CDR3, the DNA is TGTGCCAGCAGCGTGGGGACTAGCGGGAGGGCCTCCTACGAGCAGTACTTC. Encoded protein: CASSVGTSGRASYEQYF.

This clone was observed once. J is TRBJ1-5 and V is TRBV5-4, with a weak D call TRBD1 (6 bases). Trimming pared 2 bases from V and 2 bases from J, leaving 11 bases between. The germline CDR1 and CDR2 sequences are SGHNT and YYREEE (reference sequence). The CDR3 spans 15 residues. The CDR3 loop is CASSFNWTGNQPQHF. The CDR3 DNA sequence: TGTGCCAGCAGCTTTAACTGGACAGGCAATCAGCCCCAGCATTTT.

This clone was counted a few times. V and J are TRBV4-2 and TRBJ1-1, with D perhaps TRBD1 (6 bases). Trimming took off 1 base at V and 2 bases at J, with 14 bases between the two ends. Germline values: CDR1 LGHNA, CDR2 YNFKEQ. This CDR3 is built from 16 residues. DNA for the CDR3: TGTGCCAGCAGCCAAGGAAGGGGGTTACTCAACACTGAAGCTTTCTTT. This codes for CASSQGRGLLNTEAFF.

In the case of this clone: Other DNA sequences within the sample encode an identical CDR3. The chain recombines TRBV6-5 with TRBJ1-5; tentative D call: TRBD1 (6 bases). The V gene lost 0 bases and the J gene lost 6 bases, with 12 bases spanning the gap. The CDR3 length is 15 residues. The germline CDR1 and CDR2 sequences are MNHEY and SVGAGI. The CDR3 bases are TGTGCCAGCAGTTACTCAGGGGGAGTCGGTCAGCCCCAGCATTTT. Its protein is CASSYSGGVGQPQHF.

The V gene is TRBV6-1, the J gene TRBJ2-3; D is uncertain. The CDR3 spans 14 residues. V was trimmed by 2 bases and J by 0 bases, leaving 6 bases between them. Germline lookup yields CDR1 MNHNS and CDR2 SASEGT. CDR3 DNA sequence: TGTGCCAGCAGTGAAAGGTATAGCACAGATACGCAGTATTTT. This codes for CASSERYSTDTQYF.

The V and J genes are TRBV5-1 and TRBJ2-7; a possible D gene is TRBD2 (6 bases). Germline V gives CDR1 SGHRS, CDR2 YFSETQ. V gave up 0 bases and J gave up 0 bases, with 13 bases separating them. This CDR3 region has 16 residues. The CDR3, as DNA: TGCGCCAGCAGCTTGGTAATCGGGGGTGGCTCCTACGAGCAGTACTTC. It encodes CASSLVIGGGSYEQYF.

The rearrangement links TRBV6-7 to TRBJ1-5, with 11 positions matching TRBD1. TRBV6-7 has ORF status, its function being uncertain. The CDR3 runs to 15 residues. As DNA, the CDR3 is TGTGGGACAGGGGGCTATTCGTCGAGCAATCAGCCCCAGCATTTT. Residues: CGTGGYSSSNQPQHF.

The genes are TRBV9 and TRBJ1-2; no reliable D call. Germline CDR1 SGDLS, CDR2 YYNGEE. This CDR3 has 16 amino acids. V lost 1 base and J lost 7, with 20 bases in between. CDR3 protein: CASSVTPFQGRSGYTF. The CDR3 DNA sequence: TGTGCCAGCAGCGTAACCCCTTTCCAAGGCAGGTCTGGCTACACCTTC.

About this clone: The sample has other DNA sequences that encode this CDR3 too. The rearrangement uses TRBV28 and TRBJ1-1; D is unclear. The length of the CDR3 is 13 residues. V was clipped by 9 bases and J by 1 base, with 12 bases between them. Germline values: CDR1 MDHEN, CDR2 SYDVKM. CDR3 protein: CASRTGPNTEAFF. The CDR3 DNA sequence: TGTGCCAGTCGAACCGGGCCGAACACTGAAGCTTTCTTT. The variable domain in full, completed from reference TRBV28 and TRBJ1-1, reads DVKVTQSSRYLVKRTGEKVFLECVQDMDHENMFWYRQDPGLGLRLIYFSYDVKMKEKGDIPEGYSVSREKKERFSLILESASTNQTSMYLCASRTGPNTEAFFGQGTRLTVV.

This chain uses TRBV2 with TRBJ2-1; the D is unclear. CDR3 length: 14 amino acids. Between the trimmed V and J ends, which lost 4 bases and 8 bases, there was a span of 15 bases. Germline CDR1 and CDR2: SNHLY and FYNNEI. CDR3 loop: CASSVYASLDEQFF. The CDR3, as DNA: TGTGCCAGCAGTGTTTACGCGAGCCTGGATGAGCAGTTCTTC.

The DNA for the CDR3 is TGTGCCACTAGAACTCAGGGGCAGAACTATGGCTACACCTTC. It encodes CATRTQGQNYGYTF. This chain uses TRBV2 with TRBJ1-2, with D possibly matching TRBD1 (6 bases). The CDR3 runs to 14 residues. V was trimmed by 10 bases and J by 2 bases, leaving 17 bases between them. Germline CDR1 SNHLY, CDR2 FYNNEI. The full variable domain, completed using reference TRBV2 and TRBJ1-2, is EPEVTQTPSHQVTQMGQEVILRCVPISNHLYFYWYRQILGQKVEFLVSFYNNEISEKSEIFDDQFSVERPDGSNFTLKIRSTKLEDSAMYFCATRTQGQNYGYTFGSGTRLTVV.

This clone appeared a single time. CDR3 residues: CASRHTSGKGYEQYF. The CDR3 DNA reads TGTGCCAGCAGGCATACTAGCGGAAAGGGGTACGAGCAGTACTTC. The chain joins TRBV6-5 to TRBJ2-7, with 8 positions matching TRBD2. Germline lookup yields CDR1 MNHEY and CDR2 SVGAGI. The CDR3 runs 15 residues. V lost 6 bases, J lost 4 bases, and 11 bases stayed unmatched.

V gene TRBV5-1 combines with J gene TRBJ2-2; 8 nucleotides agree with TRBD1. Germline V lookup: CDR1 SGHRS, CDR2 YFSETQ. The CDR3 is 14 amino acids. The V gene end was trimmed by 2 bases and the J gene end by 7 bases; junction bases not matched to a gene: 4. The CDR3 region has the DNA TGCGCCAGCAGCTTTACAGGGGGTAGCGGGGAGCTGTTTTTT. As protein: CASSFTGGSGELFF.

V and J are TRBV4-1 and TRBJ2-3, with 15 positions matching TRBD2. The trim removed 1 base at V and 4 bases at J, leaving 6 bases unmatched. CDR1 is MGHRA, CDR2 YSYEKL, per germline. The CDR3 length is 18 residues. Here the CDR3 reads CASSQGGLAGGWADTQYF. The CDR3 bases are TGCGCCAGCAGCCAAGGCGGACTAGCGGGAGGGTGGGCAGATACGCAGTATTTT.

Points on this clone: Other DNA sequences of this sample code for an identical CDR3. The chain couples TRBV5-1 to TRBJ1-2, with D maybe TRBD1 (5 bases). CDR1 is SGHRS and CDR2 is YFSETQ in the germline V gene. The CDR3 totals 14 residues. The V and J ends lost 0 bases and 3 bases respectively, with 9 bases between them. This chain's CDR3 is CASSLAGGDYGYTF. The CDR3 region has the DNA TGCGCCAGCAGCTTGGCTGGGGGTGACTATGGCTACACCTTC.

This chain uses TRBV28 with TRBJ2-1; TRBD2 aligns across 12 bases. Germline assignment: CDR1 MDHEN and CDR2 SYDVKM. J was trimmed by 7 bases and V by 5 bases; bases with no gene match: 15. The CDR3 has 18 amino acids. The CDR3 DNA is TGTGCCAGCAGTCCCCTGGGGTCTAGCGGGAGGGCCGGGAATGAGCAGTTCTTC. It translates to CASSPLGSSGRAGNEQFF. The full variable domain, its missing parts supplied by reference TRBV28 and TRBJ2-1, is DVKVTQSSRYLVKRTGEKVFLECVQDMDHENMFWYRQDPGLGLRLIYFSYDVKMKEKGDIPEGYSVSREKKERFSLILESASTNQTSMYLCASSPLGSSGRAGNEQFFGPGTRLTVL.

CDR3 amino acids: CASSFMLGGQETQYF. The CDR3 coding sequence is TGTGCCAGCAGTTTTATGTTGGGGGGTCAAGAGACCCAGTACTTC. The gene calls are TRBV28 and TRBJ2-5; D possibly corresponds to TRBD2 (6 bases). V was trimmed by 3 bases and J by 2 bases, leaving 13 bases between them. This CDR3 spans 15 amino acids. Germline V CDR1 and CDR2: MDHEN, SYDVKM. The variable domain in full, with the rest retrieved from reference TRBV28 and TRBJ2-5, is DVKVTQSSRYLVKRTGEKVFLECVQDMDHENMFWYRQDPGLGLRLIYFSYDVKMKEKGDIPEGYSVSREKKERFSLILESASTNQTSMYLCASSFMLGGQETQYFGPGTRLLVL.

V and J are TRBV5-4 and TRBJ1-1; perhaps TRBD1 as D (5 bases). CDR3 length: 13 residues. Trimming cost V 1 base and J 3 bases, with 7 bases left between them. Germline V gives CDR1 SGHNT, CDR2 YYREEE (reference sequence). CDR3 region: CASSLMGDTEAFF. Here the CDR3 DNA reads TGTGCCAGCAGCTTGATGGGGGACACTGAAGCTTTCTTT.

The V gene is TRBV30, the J gene TRBJ2-3; D may be TRBD1 (6 bases). CDR3 length equals 14 residues. Per the germline V gene, CDR1 is GTSNPN and CDR2 is SVGIG (reference sequence). The CDR3 DNA reads as TGTGCTATAGGGGGACATAGAGAAACAGATACGCAGTATTTT. Protein sequence: CAIGGHRETDTQYF.

On this clone itself: This specimen includes other DNA sequences encoding the same CDR3. The chain links TRBV4-1 to TRBJ2-5; 12 bases are shared with TRBD2. V shed 1 base, J shed 2 bases, and the junction held 2 bases outside the gene matches. The CDR3 covers 16 residues. Germline V CDR1 and CDR2: MGHRA, YSYEKL. The CDR3 spells CASSQGLAGGQETQYF. Here the CDR3 DNA reads TGCGCCAGCAGCCAAGGGCTAGCGGGAGGGCAAGAGACCCAGTACTTC.

The chain joins TRBV6-1 to TRBJ2-1, with TRBD2 identical over 7 bases. V lost 6 bases and J lost 7; bases outside the gene matches: 12. Germline-derived CDR1 and CDR2 are MNHNS and SASEGT. This CDR3 contains 15 residues. CDR3 sequence (DNA): TGTGCCAGCAGAGGCGGGACCCAGGGAGGGAATGAGCAGTTCTTC. It translates to CASRGGTQGGNEQFF.

The V gene is TRBV7-2, the J gene TRBJ2-1; D unclear. Germline loops: CDR1 SGHTA, CDR2 FQGNSA. The germline V and J ends were trimmed by 0 bases and 10 bases, with 7 bases remaining between them. The CDR3 totals 12 residues. The CDR3: CASSLALQEQFF. CDR3 DNA: TGTGCCAGCAGCTTAGCGCTACAAGAGCAGTTCTTC.

As concerns this clone: A read error may produce the germline difference seen at one junction end. V is TRBV30 and J is TRBJ2-7, with D perhaps TRBD1 (8 bases). The germline gives CDR1 GTSNPN, CDR2 SVGIG (reference sequence). This CDR3 is built from 11 residues. CDR3 nucleotide sequence: TGTGCTTGGAACAGGGGGGGCGAGCAGTACTTC. Its protein product is CAWNRGGEQYF.

The CDR3 region has the DNA TGTGCCAGCAGGGGGGACAGACGTTCCGGCTACACCTTC. It is translated as CASRGDRRSGYTF. The chain couples TRBV2 to TRBJ1-2, with TRBD1 identical over 7 bases. Germline V lookup: CDR1 SNHLY, CDR2 FYNNEI. Unmatched junction bases numbered 9, after V lost 6 bases and J lost 8 bases. CDR3 size: 13 residues.

V gene TRBV7-2 combines with J gene TRBJ2-6, with 8 bases matching TRBD1. The CDR3 loop spans 18 amino acids. From germline, CDR1 is SGHTA and CDR2 FQGNSA. Unmatched junction bases numbered 12, after V lost 3 bases and J lost 5 bases. The CDR3 DNA sequence: TGTGCCAGCAGCTTGCTCACAGGGGGACCCGGCCGGGCCAACGTCCTGACTTTC. Protein: CASSLLTGGPGRANVLTF.

V is TRBV7-2 and J is TRBJ1-5; TRBD1 agrees at 9 bases. Germline-derived CDR1 and CDR2 are SGHTA and FQGNSA. This CDR3 contains 12 residues. V dropped 5 bases and J dropped 11; count of bases not matched to a gene: 4. CDR3 region: CASSPGTGTQHF. The DNA for the CDR3 is TGTGCCAGCAGCCCCGGGACAGGGACCCAGCATTTT.

The V gene is TRBV19, the J gene TRBJ1-1; 7 nucleotides align to TRBD1. CDR1 and CDR2 from the germline V gene are LNHDA and SQIVND (reference sequence). The junction had 8 bases not matched to a gene; V was cut back by 4 bases and J by 3 bases. This CDR3 region has 15 residues. CDR3 DNA: TGTGCCAGTAGTACTACAGGGGTGGGTTACACTGAAGCTTTCTTT. Translated, it gives CASSTTGVGYTEAFF. The entire variable domain, with the rest obtained from reference TRBV19 and TRBJ1-1, is as follows: DGGITQSPKYLFRKEGQNVTLSCEQNLNHDAMYWYRQDPGQGLRLIYYSQIVNDFQKGDIAEGYSVSREKKESFPLTVTSAQKNPTAFYLCASSTTGVGYTEAFFGQGTRLTVV.